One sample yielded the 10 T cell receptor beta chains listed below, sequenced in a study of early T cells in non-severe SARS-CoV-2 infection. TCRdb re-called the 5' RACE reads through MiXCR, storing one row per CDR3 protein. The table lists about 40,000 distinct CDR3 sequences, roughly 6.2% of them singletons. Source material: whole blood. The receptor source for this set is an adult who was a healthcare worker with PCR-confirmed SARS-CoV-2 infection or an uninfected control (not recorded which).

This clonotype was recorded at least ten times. This CDR3 reads CASRPQMTPYNEQFF. CDR3 coding DNA: TGTGCCAGCAGGCCTCAGATGACCCCATACAATGAGCAGTTCTTC. The chain couples TRBV12-3 or TRBV12-4 to TRBJ2-1, with D unclear. The CDR3 runs to 15 residues. V was pared by 6 bases and J by 4 bases, with 16 bases between.

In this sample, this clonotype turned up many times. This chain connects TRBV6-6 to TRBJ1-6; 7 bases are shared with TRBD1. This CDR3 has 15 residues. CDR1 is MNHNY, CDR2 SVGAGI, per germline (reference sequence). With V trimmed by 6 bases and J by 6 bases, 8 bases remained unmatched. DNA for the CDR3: TGTGCCAGCAGCCCGAGGGGGCAGAGTAATTCACCCCTCCACTTT. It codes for CASSPRGQSNSPLHF.

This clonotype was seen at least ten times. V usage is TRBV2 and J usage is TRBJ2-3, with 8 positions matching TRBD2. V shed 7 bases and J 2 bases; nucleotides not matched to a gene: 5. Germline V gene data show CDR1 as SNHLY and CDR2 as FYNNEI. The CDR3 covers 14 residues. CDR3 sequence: CASKGGRSTDTQYF. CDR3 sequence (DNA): TGTGCCAGCAAGGGCGGGAGGTCCACAGATACGCAGTATTTT.

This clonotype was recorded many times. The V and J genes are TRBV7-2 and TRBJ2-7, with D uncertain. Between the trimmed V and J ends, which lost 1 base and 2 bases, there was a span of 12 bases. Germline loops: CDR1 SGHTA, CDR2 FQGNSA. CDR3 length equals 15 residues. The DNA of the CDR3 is TGTGCCAGCAGCTTAGGATCTCCGGTTACCTACGAGCAGTACTTC. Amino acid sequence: CASSLGSPVTYEQYF.

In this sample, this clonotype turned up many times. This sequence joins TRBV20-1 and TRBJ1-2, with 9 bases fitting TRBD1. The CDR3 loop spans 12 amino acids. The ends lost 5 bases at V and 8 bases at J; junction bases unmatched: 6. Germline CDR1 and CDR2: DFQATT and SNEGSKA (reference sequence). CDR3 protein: CSAVDRGVGYTF. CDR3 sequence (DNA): TGCAGTGCTGTCGACAGGGGGGTCGGCTACACCTTC.

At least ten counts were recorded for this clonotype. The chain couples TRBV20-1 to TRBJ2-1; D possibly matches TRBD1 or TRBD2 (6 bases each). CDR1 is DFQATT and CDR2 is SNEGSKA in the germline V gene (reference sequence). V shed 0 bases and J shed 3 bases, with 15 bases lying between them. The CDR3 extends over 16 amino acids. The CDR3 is CSARDPAGGDYNEQFF. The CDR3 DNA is TGCAGTGCTAGAGATCCCGCCGGGGGCGACTACAATGAGCAGTTCTTC.

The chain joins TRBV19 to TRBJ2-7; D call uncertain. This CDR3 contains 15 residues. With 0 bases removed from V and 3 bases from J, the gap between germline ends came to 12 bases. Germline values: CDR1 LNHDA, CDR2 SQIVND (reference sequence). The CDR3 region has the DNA TGTGCCAGTAGTATAGATGTTTCGCAGATCTACGAGCAGTACTTC. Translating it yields CASSIDVSQIYEQYF.

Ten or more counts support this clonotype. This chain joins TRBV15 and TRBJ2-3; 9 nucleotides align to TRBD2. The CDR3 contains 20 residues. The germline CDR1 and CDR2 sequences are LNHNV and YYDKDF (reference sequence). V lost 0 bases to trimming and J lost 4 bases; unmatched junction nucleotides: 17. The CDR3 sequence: CATSRDRGPSGILPSDTQYF. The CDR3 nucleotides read TGTGCCACCAGCAGAGATAGGGGGCCTAGCGGGATCCTCCCTTCAGATACGCAGTATTTT. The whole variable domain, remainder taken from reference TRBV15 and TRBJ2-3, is DAMVIQNPRYQVTQFGKPVTLSCSQTLNHNVMYWYQQKSSQAPKLLFHYYDKDFNNEADTPDNFQSRRPNTSFCFLDIRSPGLGDTAMYLCATSRDRGPSGILPSDTQYFGPGTRLTVL.

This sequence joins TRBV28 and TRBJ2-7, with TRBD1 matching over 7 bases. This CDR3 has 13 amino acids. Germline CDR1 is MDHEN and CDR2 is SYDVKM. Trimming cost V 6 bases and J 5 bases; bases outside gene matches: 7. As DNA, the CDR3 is TGTGCCAGCAGCTCCGGACAGGAAAACGAGCAGTACTTC. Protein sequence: CASSSGQENEQYF.

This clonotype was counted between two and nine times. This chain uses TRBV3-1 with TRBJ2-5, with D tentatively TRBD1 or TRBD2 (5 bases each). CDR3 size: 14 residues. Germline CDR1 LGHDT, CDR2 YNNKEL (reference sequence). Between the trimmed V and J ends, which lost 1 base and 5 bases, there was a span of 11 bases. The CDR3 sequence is CASSQASRGETQYF. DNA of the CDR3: TGTGCCAGCAGCCAAGCGAGTCGGGGCGAGACCCAGTACTTC.